The 8 T cell receptor beta chains presented below share a single source sample, sequenced in a study of blood T cell repertoires in COVID-19. Libraries were prepared by immunoSEQ multiplex PCR; TCRdb keeps only in-frame clonotypes and omits some of them. The sample yields just over 75,000 clones, roughly 89% seen once. Input material: peripheral blood. The receptors here all came from a man aged 45-60 years with acute or convalescent COVID-19.

V gene TRBV18 combines with J gene TRBJ2-1; D might be TRBD2 (5 bases). The CDR3 spans 15 residues. From germline, CDR1 is KGHSH and CDR2 LQKENI. The V gene lost 0 bases and the J gene lost 5 bases, with 11 bases spanning the gap. This chain's CDR3 is CASSPPNSENNEQFF. The CDR3 DNA reads as TGTGCCAGCTCACCACCAAATAGCGAGAACAATGAGCAGTTCTTC.

This clone was detected once. The rearrangement links TRBV2 to TRBJ1-2; D perhaps matches TRBD1 (5 bases). The ends were cut back, 8 bases at V and 3 bases at J, with 16 bases in the middle. Germline V gene data show CDR1 as SNHLY and CDR2 as FYNNEI. The CDR3 is 14 residues long. CDR3 bases: TGTGCCAGCGGCTCGGGACTCCTGGACTATGGCTACACCTTC. This codes for CASGSGLLDYGYTF.

The genes are TRBV19 and TRBJ1-5; D gene uncertain. The CDR3 consists of 12 residues. The V end was cut by 3 bases, the J end by 9 bases, with 9 bases between. CDR1 LNHDA and CDR2 SQIVND come from the germline V gene (reference sequence). The CDR3 loop is CASSITPPPQHF. For the CDR3, the DNA is TGTGCCAGTAGTATTACACCTCCGCCCCAGCATTTT.

This chain joins TRBV27 and TRBJ2-1; 10 nucleotides align to TRBD2. The germline V gene has CDR1 MNHEY and CDR2 SMNVEV (reference sequence). The V segment lost 9 bases and the J segment 6 bases; nucleotides outside the gene matches: 5. The CDR3 covers 13 residues. The CDR3 is CASEREGSNEQFF. In DNA, the CDR3 is TGTGCCAGTGAGCGGGAGGGCTCCAATGAGCAGTTCTTC.

In this sample, this clone turned up a few times. The V and J genes are TRBV12-5 and TRBJ2-7; possible D gene TRBD1, 6 bases. The V and J ends lost 5 bases and 0 bases respectively, with 14 bases between them. Germline CDR1 LGHNT, CDR2 FRNRAP. This CDR3 has 15 amino acids. The CDR3 loop reads CASGTHRVSSYEQYF. CDR3 bases: TGTGCTAGTGGTACCCACAGGGTGAGCTCCTACGAGCAGTACTTC.

The chain has TRBV4-1 and TRBJ1-1; no reliable D call. Trimming cost V 7 bases and J 5 bases, with 14 bases left between them. The CDR3 runs to 13 residues. The germline CDR1 and CDR2 sequences are MGHRA and YSYEKL. The CDR3 bases are TGCGCCAGCACCCCGATGGCCGGGACTGAAGCTTTCTTT. Protein product: CASTPMAGTEAFF.

Points on this clone: Distinct nucleotide sequences in the sample also encode this CDR3. The genes are TRBV7-8 and TRBJ1-5; TRBD1 matches 9 bases. Germline trimming cut 1 base from V and 2 bases from J; bases unmatched to any gene: 0. CDR1 is SGHVS, CDR2 FQNEAQ, per germline. The CDR3 is 15 amino acids. The CDR3 loop reads CASSLGTGGNQPQHF. DNA for the CDR3: TGTGCCAGCAGCTTAGGGACAGGGGGCAATCAGCCCCAGCATTTT. Combining the CDR3 with reference TRBV7-8 and TRBJ1-5 gives the whole variable domain GAGVSQSPRYKVAKRGQDVALRCDPISGHVSLFWYQQALGQGPEFLTYFQNEAQLDKSGLPSDRFFAERPEGSVSTLKIQRTQQEDSAVYLCASSLGTGGNQPQHFGDGTRLSIL.

The chain is built from TRBV7-9 and TRBJ1-4, with 11 bases that match TRBD1. Germline trimming cut 5 bases from V and 7 bases from J; bases unmatched to any gene: 12. The CDR3 contains 17 residues. Germline CDR1 and CDR2: SEHNR and FQNEAQ (reference sequence). The chain's CDR3 is CASSPDRGRDRIEKLFF. The DNA for the CDR3 is TGTGCCAGCAGCCCGGACAGGGGGCGAGATCGGATTGAAAAACTGTTTTTT.